This note documents a single T cell receptor (beta chain) sequence. Per the original data handling: Amplification from reference gene primers served as the basis for estimated nucleated cell counts. Repertoires were generated with immunoSEQ multiplex PCR, while TCRdb's copy carries only in-frame clones and drops some. That table is the source of V, J and clone size, and D and trimming were worked out from the DNA. The top ten clones hold about 12% of a sample with around 100,000 clones, around four fifths of them seen once. The CDR3 totals 12 residues. Looked up from germline, CDR1 is LNHDA and CDR2 is SQIVND (reference sequence). Trimming removed 3 bases at V and 8 bases at J, with 10 bases between. The record originates from a study of blood T cell repertoires in COVID-19. Study-level background: Spain, Italy and the United States supplied samples that represented acute and convalescent COVID-19. T cells, B-cell-depleted T cells, or PBMCs provided the cDNA or gDNA that served as material.

The sequence was obtained from a woman in her seventies with acute or convalescent COVID-19. The sequenced sample was peripheral blood. The chain uses TRBV19 and TRBJ1-1; D not resolved. This CDR3 is CASSIEGMEAFF. For the CDR3, the DNA is TGTGCCAGTAGTATTGAGGGTATGGAAGCTTTCTTT.